These 21 T cell receptor beta chains share one sample of origin, sequenced in a study of T cell responses to AZD1222 COVID-19 vaccine. Profiling relied on immunoSEQ multiplex PCR, and the TCRdb table lists in-frame clones only, not all of them. The table includes about 150,000 clones, roughly 87% detected once. Specimen: peripheral blood, collected on day 0 of AZD1222 vaccination. Receptor source: an adult in good health.

The rearrangement uses TRBV9 and TRBJ2-7; 11 bases map to TRBD1. The CDR3 covers 16 residues. Germline CDR1 SGDLS, CDR2 YYNGEE. Trimming at V came to 0 bases and at J to 4 bases, leaving 6 bases not matched to a gene. The CDR3 DNA reads TGTGCCAGCAGCGTAGACAGGGGGGACAGGGGGTACGAGCAGTACTTC. Encoded protein: CASSVDRGDRGYEQYF.

This clone came up once. This chain links TRBV28 with TRBJ1-5; the D gene is possibly TRBD1 (5 bases). V gave up 6 bases and J gave up 1 base, with 13 bases separating them. CDR3 length: 15 amino acids. Germline assignment: CDR1 MDHEN and CDR2 SYDVKM. CDR3 sequence: CASSPGTPSNQPQHF. CDR3 coding DNA: TGTGCCAGCAGCCCCGGGACTCCGAGCAATCAGCCCCAGCATTTT.

This chain uses TRBV6-1 with TRBJ2-7; a possible D gene is TRBD2 (5 bases). CDR1 and CDR2 (germline): MNHNS, SASEGT. Trimming pared 2 bases from V and 6 bases from J, leaving 14 bases between. The CDR3 length is 14 residues. The DNA of the CDR3 is TGTGCCAGCAGTGAACTAGCCCAGTATGGCGAGCAGTACTTC. Translated: CASSELAQYGEQYF.

This rearrangement joins TRBV7-3 to TRBJ2-1, with a tentative D call TRBD2 (5 bases). The CDR3 covers 13 residues. Germline CDR1 SGHTA, CDR2 FQGTGA. V lost 4 bases and J 6 bases, leaving 10 bases between the germline ends. The chain's CDR3 is CASSSQGGNEQFF. CDR3 nucleotides: TGTGCCAGCAGCTCACAAGGAGGCAATGAGCAGTTCTTC.

This chain uses TRBV20-1 with TRBJ2-2; D is undetermined. The CDR3 consists of 13 residues. Looked up from germline, CDR1 is DFQATT and CDR2 is SNEGSKA (reference sequence). The ends were cut back, 3 bases at V and 0 bases at J, with 5 bases in the middle. The CDR3 DNA reads TGCAGTGCTAGTCACACGAACACCGGGGAGCTGTTTTTT. It is translated as CSASHTNTGELFF.

This clone has more than one count but fewer than ten. This sequence joins TRBV2 and TRBJ1-1; D unresolved. Trimming pared 5 bases from V and 0 bases from J, leaving 4 bases between. Germline V gives CDR1 SNHLY, CDR2 FYNNEI. This CDR3 has 12 amino acids. This chain's CDR3 is CASSLMNTEAFF. The CDR3 region has the DNA TGTGCCAGCAGTCTCATGAACACTGAAGCTTTCTTT.

CDR3: CSDHRPTEAFF. DNA for the CDR3: TGCAGTGACCACCGACCGACTGAAGCTTTCTTT. J is TRBJ1-1 and V is TRBV20-1; D is ambiguous. Germline CDR1 reads DFQATT; CDR2 reads SNEGSKA (reference sequence). Trimming cost V 7 bases and J 5 bases, with 11 bases left between them. The CDR3 has 11 residues.

The rearrangement uses TRBV7-3 and TRBJ2-2; D not resolved. There are 15 residues in the CDR3. V was shortened by 5 bases and J by 1 base, with 11 bases between the two germline ends. Germline values: CDR1 SGHTA, CDR2 FQGTGA. Here the CDR3 reads CASSPTDVNTGELFF. DNA for the CDR3: TGTGCCAGCAGCCCAACCGATGTGAACACCGGGGAGCTGTTTTTT.

The V and J genes are TRBV7-9 and TRBJ1-6; D is perhaps TRBD1 (5 bases). The CDR3 has 17 residues. Trimming took off 4 bases at V and 5 bases at J, with 18 bases between the two ends. The germline gives CDR1 SEHNR, CDR2 FQNEAQ (reference sequence). The CDR3 loop reads CASSSTPGREDNSPLHF. As DNA, the CDR3 is TGTGCCAGCAGCTCCACACCAGGGCGGGAAGATAATTCACCCCTCCACTTT.

V gene TRBV2 combines with J gene TRBJ2-5, with unresolved D. The V end was cut by 8 bases, the J end by 7 bases, with 5 bases between. Per the germline V gene, CDR1 is SNHLY and CDR2 is FYNNEI. There are 9 residues in the CDR3. CDR3: CASGVTQYF. CDR3 DNA: TGTGCCAGCGGGGTGACCCAGTACTTC.

The gene calls are TRBV6-5 and TRBJ1-2, with 10 bases identical to TRBD1. The CDR3 runs 14 residues. The germline V gene has CDR1 MNHEY and CDR2 SVGAGI. V gave up 4 bases and J gave up 5 bases; unmatched junction bases: 4. The CDR3 DNA reads TGTGCCAGCAGTTCGACAGGGGGCCGGTATGGCTACACCTTC. Protein: CASSSTGGRYGYTF.

This clone was found once. This chain connects TRBV7-9 to TRBJ1-1; 10 positions match TRBD1. The germline gives CDR1 SEHNR, CDR2 FQNEAQ (reference sequence). This CDR3 spans 14 amino acids. With V trimmed by 3 bases and J by 5 bases, 3 bases remained unmatched. This chain's CDR3 is CASSLTGGRTEAFF. The CDR3 DNA reads TGTGCCAGCAGCTTGACAGGGGGCAGGACTGAAGCTTTCTTT.

The V call is TRBV30, the J call TRBJ1-5; D is undetermined. The CDR3 length is 14 residues. CDR1 is GTSNPN and CDR2 is SVGIG in the germline V gene (reference sequence). V lost 1 base, J lost 3 bases, and 10 bases lay in between. In DNA form, the CDR3 reads TGTGCCTGGAGTGCAAGCTGGTCCAATCAGCCCCAGCATTTT. As protein: CAWSASWSNQPQHF.

V is TRBV5-1 and J is TRBJ2-5; no clear D gene. The CDR3 has 14 residues. Germline CDR1 is SGHRS and CDR2 is YFSETQ. Trimming took off 0 bases at V and 1 base at J, with 7 bases between the two ends. CDR3: CASSLGVIQETQYF. In nucleotides, the CDR3 is TGCGCCAGCAGCTTGGGCGTGATCCAAGAGACCCAGTACTTC.

This clone was detected a few times. The chain is built from TRBV19 and TRBJ1-2; no clear D gene. The CDR3 loop spans 15 amino acids. The germline V and J ends were trimmed by 6 bases and 7 bases, with 21 bases remaining between them. Germline CDR1 is LNHDA and CDR2 is SQIVND (reference sequence). Here the CDR3 reads CASRKLDRPAGGYTF. CDR3 nucleotides: TGTGCCAGTAGAAAACTGGACCGACCGGCGGGTGGCTACACCTTC.

The genes are TRBV28 and TRBJ1-6; 7 bases match TRBD1. The germline gives CDR1 MDHEN, CDR2 SYDVKM. V gave up 5 bases and J gave up 7 bases; unmatched junction bases: 8. The CDR3 runs to 15 residues. The CDR3 DNA is TGTGCCAGCAGTCCGCAGACAGGGTCGAATTCACCCCTCCACTTT. This codes for CASSPQTGSNSPLHF.

The gene calls are TRBV5-6 and TRBJ2-3; D gene uncertain. Germline-derived CDR1 and CDR2 are SGHDT and YYEEEE. Deletions cut 0 bases from V and 4 bases from J, with 6 bases between. The CDR3 extends over 13 amino acids. The CDR3 DNA sequence: TGTGCCAGCAGCTTGGCCTTAGCAGATACGCAGTATTTT. As protein: CASSLALADTQYF.

In its sample, this clone was seen a few times. V gene TRBV27 combines with J gene TRBJ1-6; D is unresolved. Germline assignment: CDR1 MNHEY and CDR2 SMNVEV (reference sequence). Trimming shortened V by 6 bases and J by 6 bases, and 15 bases separated the two germline ends. This CDR3 spans 15 amino acids. This CDR3 is CASREWPLSNSPLHF. Written as DNA, the CDR3 is TGTGCCAGCAGGGAGTGGCCCCTAAGTAATTCACCCCTCCACTTT.

The gene calls are TRBV28 and TRBJ2-2; a possible D gene is TRBD1 (6 bases). The germline V and J ends were trimmed by 6 bases and 5 bases, with 19 bases remaining between them. In germline, CDR1 is MDHEN, CDR2 SYDVKM. The CDR3 has 16 residues. CDR3 protein: CASRPGPGRGTGELFF. As DNA, the CDR3 is TGTGCCAGCAGGCCGGGACCGGGAAGGGGGACCGGGGAGCTGTTTTTT.

The chain combines TRBV2 with TRBJ2-1; the match to TRBD2 covers 9 bases. The V and J ends lost 6 bases and 7 bases, in that order; junction bases with no gene match: 10. Germline V lookup: CDR1 SNHLY, CDR2 FYNNEI. The CDR3 contains 15 residues. CDR3 in amino acids: CASRVISGSWNEQFF. In DNA, the CDR3 is TGTGCCAGCAGGGTGATTAGCGGGAGCTGGAATGAGCAGTTCTTC.

The chain has TRBV7-3 and TRBJ2-5; 7 bases match TRBD2. The length of the CDR3 is 14 residues. Per germline, CDR1 SGHTA and CDR2 FQGTGA. V lost 3 bases and J lost 5; bases outside the gene matches: 6. CDR3 nucleotide sequence: TGTGCCAGCAGCTTGGTGGCCGGGAGGGAGACCCAGTACTTC. Protein product: CASSLVAGRETQYF.